Shown below are 14 T cell receptor beta chains from a single sample sequenced in a study of shared clonotypes between healthy human individuals. Here immunoSEQ multiplex PCR was the method, and the copy in TCRdb shows in-frame clones only, minus some. There are around 2.5 million clones in the sample; approximately 93% occur only once, and around 0.37% lies in the top ten. What was sequenced was naive CD4+ T cells from PBMCs. The subset is: CD45RA+ positively selected. The receptors were gathered from a man younger than 35 in good health. Some clones in this sample may be carry-over from other donors' samples.

The chain links TRBV6-1 to TRBJ2-2, with D perhaps matching TRBD2 (5 bases). Per germline, CDR1 MNHNS and CDR2 SASEGT. The CDR3 contains 15 residues. The germline V and J ends were trimmed by 4 bases and 7 bases, with 16 bases remaining between them. CDR3: CASSAREGKNGELFF. The CDR3 DNA reads TGTGCCAGCAGTGCGCGCGAGGGCAAAAACGGGGAGCTGTTTTTT.

The chain couples TRBV9 to TRBJ2-7, with 10 bases identical to TRBD2. There are 15 residues in the CDR3. V lost 5 bases, J lost 7 bases, and 12 bases stayed unmatched. Germline V gene lookup returns CDR1 SGDLS and CDR2 YYNGEE. CDR3 sequence (DNA): TGTGCCAGCAGTCCCCAGCTAGCGGGAGTCCAGGAGCAGTACTTC. Translating it yields CASSPQLAGVQEQYF.

In DNA, the CDR3 is TGTGCCAGCAGTTACTCATACAGGGTCTCTGGAAACACCATATATTTT. Protein sequence: CASSYSYRVSGNTIYF. The chain employs TRBV6-5 and TRBJ1-3; TRBD1 might be the D (6 bases). The CDR3 has 16 amino acids. V was shortened by 0 bases and J by 0 bases, with 9 bases between the two germline ends. Germline V lookup: CDR1 MNHEY, CDR2 SVGAGI.

V usage is TRBV4-1 and J usage is TRBJ2-4, with 13 bases fitting TRBD2. V dropped 4 bases and J dropped 11; count of bases not matched to a gene: 5. This CDR3 comprises 14 residues. CDR1 is MGHRA and CDR2 is YSYEKL in the germline V gene. The CDR3 loop reads CASSLPGLAGVQYF. The CDR3 coding sequence is TGCGCCAGCAGCCTACCCGGACTAGCGGGAGTTCAGTACTTC.

The chain joins TRBV7-2 to TRBJ2-7; TRBD1 or TRBD2 may be the D gene (5 bases each). Trimming pared 1 base from V and 5 bases from J, leaving 12 bases between. The V gene's germline CDR1 is SGHTA and CDR2 FQGNSA. This CDR3 has 14 amino acids. The CDR3 DNA is TGTGCCAGCAGCTTAGTTCGGGTGGGGGACGAGCAGTACTTC. Its translation is CASSLVRVGDEQYF.

Remarks on this clone: Other nucleotide sequences in the sample specify the same CDR3. The chain joins TRBV28 to TRBJ1-4; D unresolved. Trimming removed 6 bases at V and 1 base at J, with 3 bases between. Germline V gives CDR1 MDHEN, CDR2 SYDVKM. This CDR3 is 12 amino acids long. The CDR3 loop is CASSLTNEKLFF. CDR3 DNA: TGTGCCAGCAGCCTAACTAATGAAAAACTGTTTTTT.

On this clone: The same CDR3 arises from other DNA sequences in this sample as well. This chain joins TRBV5-1 and TRBJ1-3; no reliable D call. The ends were cut back, 4 bases at V and 0 bases at J, with 5 bases in the middle. The CDR3 is 13 residues long. Germline CDR1 SGHRS, CDR2 YFSETQ. The CDR3 loop is CASSGSSGNTIYF. CDR3 sequence (DNA): TGCGCCAGCAGCGGTAGCTCTGGAAACACCATATATTTT.

This clone was recorded only once. The rearrangement links TRBV5-4 to TRBJ2-1; 7 nucleotides match TRBD2. Germline V gene lookup returns CDR1 SGHNT and CDR2 YYREEE (reference sequence). CDR3 size: 18 residues. V lost 4 bases to trimming and J lost 0 bases; unmatched junction nucleotides: 13. The CDR3 region has the DNA TGTGCCAGCAGCCCGGTGGGGCAAGCGGGAAGCTCCTACAATGAGCAGTTCTTC. It encodes CASSPVGQAGSSYNEQFF.

J is TRBJ2-7 and V is TRBV19; unclear D gene. Deletions cut 6 bases from V and 4 bases from J, with 13 bases between. The CDR3 length is 13 residues. Per germline, CDR1 LNHDA and CDR2 SQIVND (reference sequence). As DNA, the CDR3 is TGTGCCAGTAGCATCTCCGTCCTGTACGAGCAGTACTTC. This translates into CASSISVLYEQYF.

V gene TRBV5-6 combines with J gene TRBJ2-1; 13 positions match TRBD2. Germline CDR1 and CDR2: SGHDT and YYEEEE. V lost 4 bases to trimming and J lost 2 bases; unmatched junction nucleotides: 6. The CDR3 has 17 amino acids. CDR3 sequence reads: CASSPGTSGIAYNEQFF. As DNA, the CDR3 is TGTGCCAGCAGCCCGGGGACTAGCGGGATCGCCTACAATGAGCAGTTCTTC.

The chain joins TRBV6-5 to TRBJ2-5, with TRBD2 matching 8 bases. Germline loops: CDR1 MNHEY, CDR2 SVGAGI. The CDR3 has 14 amino acids. V shed 2 bases and J 7 bases; nucleotides not matched to a gene: 6. The CDR3 bases are TGTGCCAGCAGTTACCTAGCGGGTGTGGGGACCCAGTACTTC. It yields the protein CASSYLAGVGTQYF.

The genes are TRBV19 and TRBJ2-1; 9 positions match TRBD2. Germline V CDR1 and CDR2: LNHDA, SQIVND (reference sequence). This CDR3 region has 15 residues. The J segment lost 7 bases and the V segment lost 6 bases, leaving 10 bases of the junction unmatched. In DNA form, the CDR3 reads TGTGCCAGTAGCCCGACTAGCGGACTAGGGAATGAGCAGTTCTTC. Its protein is CASSPTSGLGNEQFF. The whole variable domain, remainder taken from reference TRBV19 and TRBJ2-1, is DGGITQSPKYLFRKEGQNVTLSCEQNLNHDAMYWYRQDPGQGLRLIYYSQIVNDFQKGDIAEGYSVSREKKESFPLTVTSAQKNPTAFYLCASSPTSGLGNEQFFGPGTRLTVL.

The rearrangement links TRBV30 to TRBJ2-5; maybe TRBD2 (5 bases). V gave up 4 bases and J gave up 2 bases, with 17 bases separating them. The CDR3 has 15 amino acids. Looked up from germline, CDR1 is GTSNPN and CDR2 is SVGIG (reference sequence). The CDR3 protein is CAWTPIPGLQETQYF. The CDR3 DNA is TGTGCCTGGACCCCAATCCCTGGACTTCAAGAGACCCAGTACTTC. Together with reference TRBV30 and TRBJ2-5, the CDR3 gives the full variable domain: SQTIHQWPATLVQPVGSPLSLECTVEGTSNPNLYWYRQAAGRGLQLLFYSVGIGQISSEVPQNLSASRPQDRQFILSSKKLLLSDSGFYLCAWTPIPGLQETQYFGPGTRLLVL.

V gene TRBV7-2 combines with J gene TRBJ2-3, with 12 positions matching TRBD2. The CDR3 sequence is 18 residues long. V was clipped by 2 bases and J by 4 bases; unmatched bases: 10. The V gene's germline CDR1 is SGHTA and CDR2 FQGNSA. In DNA, the CDR3 is TGTGCCAGCAGCTTATGGGCGACTAGCGGGAGCTCCCCAGATACGCAGTATTTT. Its protein is CASSLWATSGSSPDTQYF.